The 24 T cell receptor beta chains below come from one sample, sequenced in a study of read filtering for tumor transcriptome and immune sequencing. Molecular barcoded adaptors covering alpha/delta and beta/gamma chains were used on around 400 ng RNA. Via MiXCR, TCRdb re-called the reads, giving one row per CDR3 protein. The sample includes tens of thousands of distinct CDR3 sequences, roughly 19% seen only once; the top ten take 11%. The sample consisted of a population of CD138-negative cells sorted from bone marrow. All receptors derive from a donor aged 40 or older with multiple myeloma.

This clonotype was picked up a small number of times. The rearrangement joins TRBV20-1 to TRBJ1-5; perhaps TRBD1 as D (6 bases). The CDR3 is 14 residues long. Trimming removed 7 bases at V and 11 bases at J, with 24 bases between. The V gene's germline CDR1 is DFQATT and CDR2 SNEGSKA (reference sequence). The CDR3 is CSVNTRQALAAQHF. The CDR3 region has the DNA TGCAGTGTCAACACAAGACAGGCGCTTGCGGCCCAGCATTTT.

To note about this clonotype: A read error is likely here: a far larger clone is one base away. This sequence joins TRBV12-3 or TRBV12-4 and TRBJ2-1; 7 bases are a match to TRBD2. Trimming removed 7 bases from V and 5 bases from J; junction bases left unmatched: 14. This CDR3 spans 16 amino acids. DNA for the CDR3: TGTGCCAGCAAGTGGTGGGCGGGGGTAACCCACAATGAGCAGTTCTTC. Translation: CASKWWAGVTHNEQFF.

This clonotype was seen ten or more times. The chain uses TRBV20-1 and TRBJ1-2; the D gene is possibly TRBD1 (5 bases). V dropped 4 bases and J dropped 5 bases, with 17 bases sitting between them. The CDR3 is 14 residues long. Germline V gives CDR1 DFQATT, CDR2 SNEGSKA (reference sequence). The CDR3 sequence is CSATEMGGLYGYTF. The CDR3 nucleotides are TGCAGTGCTACCGAGATGGGGGGTTTGTATGGCTACACCTTC.

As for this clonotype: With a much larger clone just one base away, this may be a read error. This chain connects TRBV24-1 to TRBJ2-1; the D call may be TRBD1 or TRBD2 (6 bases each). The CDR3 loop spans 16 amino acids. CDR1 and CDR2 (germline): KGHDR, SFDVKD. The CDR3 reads CATSDPRGVRDKEQFF. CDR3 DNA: TGTGCCACCAGTGATCCTAGGGGGGTAAGGGACAAGGAGCAGTTCTTC.

CDR3 sequence (DNA): TGTGCCAGCATGGGGACTAGCGGGATCACAGATACGCAGTATTTT. This translates into CASMGTSGITDTQYF. V usage is TRBV2 and J usage is TRBJ2-3, with 13 bases fitting TRBD2. Germline V gene lookup returns CDR1 SNHLY and CDR2 FYNNEI. CDR3 size: 15 residues. With V trimmed by 7 bases and J by 2 bases, 3 bases remained unmatched.

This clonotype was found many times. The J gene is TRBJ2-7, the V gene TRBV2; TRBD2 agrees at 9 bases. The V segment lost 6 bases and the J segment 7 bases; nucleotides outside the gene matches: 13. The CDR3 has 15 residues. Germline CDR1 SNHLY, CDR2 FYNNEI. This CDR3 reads CASSLSGSGLGEQYF. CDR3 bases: TGTGCCAGCAGCCTTAGCGGGAGCGGTCTAGGGGAGCAGTACTTC.

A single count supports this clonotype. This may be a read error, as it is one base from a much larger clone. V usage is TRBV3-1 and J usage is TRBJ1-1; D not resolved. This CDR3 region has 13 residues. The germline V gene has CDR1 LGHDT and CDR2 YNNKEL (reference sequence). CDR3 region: CASSQQLNTGAFF. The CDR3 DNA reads TGTGCCAGCAGCCAACAGTTGAACACTGGAGCTTTCTTT.

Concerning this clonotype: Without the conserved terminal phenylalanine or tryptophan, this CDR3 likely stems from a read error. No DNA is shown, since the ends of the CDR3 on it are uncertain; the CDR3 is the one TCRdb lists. The chain's CDR3 is CASSLGPIITSYNEQLL. This chain joins TRBV11-2 and TRBJ2-1. Germline CDR1 reads SGHAT; CDR2 reads FQNNGV. The CDR3 contains 17 residues when both ends are counted.

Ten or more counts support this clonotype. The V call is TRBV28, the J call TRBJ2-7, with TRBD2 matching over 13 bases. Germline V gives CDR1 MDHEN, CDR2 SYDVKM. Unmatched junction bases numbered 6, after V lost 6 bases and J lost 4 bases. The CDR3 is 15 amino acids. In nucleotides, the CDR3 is TGTGCCAGCAGCCCTACTAGCGGGAGGGGTTACGAGCAGTACTTC. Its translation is CASSPTSGRGYEQYF.

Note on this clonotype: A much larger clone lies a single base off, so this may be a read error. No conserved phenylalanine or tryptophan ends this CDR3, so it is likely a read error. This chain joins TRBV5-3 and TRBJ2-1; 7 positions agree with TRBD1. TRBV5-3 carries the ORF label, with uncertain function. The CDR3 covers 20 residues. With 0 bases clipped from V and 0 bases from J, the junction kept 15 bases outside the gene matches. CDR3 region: CARSLEKGQKVDPSYNEQFL. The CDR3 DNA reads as TGTGCCAGAAGCTTGGAGAAGGGACAGAAAGTAGACCCCTCCTACAATGAGCAGTTCCTC.

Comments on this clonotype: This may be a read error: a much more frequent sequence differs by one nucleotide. CDR3 residues: CASSPSRSVGQFF. CDR3 coding DNA: TGTGCCAGCTCACCTTCGAGGTCGGTTGGGCAGTTCTTC. This chain joins TRBV18 and TRBJ2-1; no clear D gene. Trimming pared 3 bases from V and 12 bases from J, leaving 15 bases between. Germline CDR1 KGHSH, CDR2 LQKENI. The CDR3 has 13 residues.

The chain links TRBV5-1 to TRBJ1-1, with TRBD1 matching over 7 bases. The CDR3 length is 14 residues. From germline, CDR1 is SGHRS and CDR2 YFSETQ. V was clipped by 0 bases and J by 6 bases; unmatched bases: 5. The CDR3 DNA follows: TGCGCCAGCAGCTTGGGGAGGGGGCTCGCTGAAGCTTTCTTT. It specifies CASSLGRGLAEAFF.

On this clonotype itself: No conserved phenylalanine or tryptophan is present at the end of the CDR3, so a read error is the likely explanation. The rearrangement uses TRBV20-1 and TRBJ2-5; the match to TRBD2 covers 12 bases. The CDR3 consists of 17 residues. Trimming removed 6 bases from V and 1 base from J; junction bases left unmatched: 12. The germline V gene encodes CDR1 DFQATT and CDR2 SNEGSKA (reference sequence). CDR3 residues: CSAHLPTSGGSQETQYL. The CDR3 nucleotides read TGCAGTGCCCACCTCCCTACTAGCGGGGGGTCCCAAGAGACCCAGTACCTC.

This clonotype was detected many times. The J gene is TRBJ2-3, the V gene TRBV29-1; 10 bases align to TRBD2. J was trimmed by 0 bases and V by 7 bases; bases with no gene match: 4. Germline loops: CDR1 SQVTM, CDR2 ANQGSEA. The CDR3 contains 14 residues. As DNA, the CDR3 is TGCAGCGGCCTACTAGCGGGAAGCACAGATACGCAGTATTTT. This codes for CSGLLAGSTDTQYF.

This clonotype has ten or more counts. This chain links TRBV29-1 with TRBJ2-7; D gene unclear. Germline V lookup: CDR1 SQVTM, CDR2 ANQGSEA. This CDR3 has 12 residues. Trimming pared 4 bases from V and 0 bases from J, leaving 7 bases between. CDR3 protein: CSVGTTSYEQYF. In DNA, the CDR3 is TGCAGCGTTGGGACGACCTCCTACGAGCAGTACTTC.

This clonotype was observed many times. The CDR3 is CSVEVQSGTGELFF. The CDR3 DNA follows: TGCAGCGTTGAAGTACAGTCGGGCACCGGGGAGCTGTTTTTT. The rearrangement links TRBV29-1 to TRBJ2-2; D is uncertain. Trimming removed 1 base at V and 4 bases at J, with 10 bases between. This CDR3 is built from 14 residues. Germline values: CDR1 SQVTM, CDR2 ANQGSEA.

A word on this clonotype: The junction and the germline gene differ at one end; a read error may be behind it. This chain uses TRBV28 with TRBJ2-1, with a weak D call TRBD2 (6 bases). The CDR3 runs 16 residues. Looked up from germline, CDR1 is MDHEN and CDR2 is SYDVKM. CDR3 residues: CASSLGRGPSHNEQFF. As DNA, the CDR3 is TGTGCCAGCAGTCTAGGGCGGGGTCCCTCCCACAATGAGCAGTTCTTC.

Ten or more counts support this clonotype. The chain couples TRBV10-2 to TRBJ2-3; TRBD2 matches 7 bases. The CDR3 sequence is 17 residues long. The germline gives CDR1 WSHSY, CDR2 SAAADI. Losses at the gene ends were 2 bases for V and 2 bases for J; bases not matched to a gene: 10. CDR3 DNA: TGCGCCAGCAGTGAGGATTCGGCGGGAGACTACACAGATACGCAGTATTTT. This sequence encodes CASSEDSAGDYTDTQYF.

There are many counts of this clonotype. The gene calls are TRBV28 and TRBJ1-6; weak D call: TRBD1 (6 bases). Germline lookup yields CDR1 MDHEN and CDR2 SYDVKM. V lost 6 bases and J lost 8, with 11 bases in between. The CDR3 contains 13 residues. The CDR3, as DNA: TGTGCCAGCAGGAATTCAGGGGATTCACCCCTCCACTTT. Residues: CASRNSGDSPLHF.

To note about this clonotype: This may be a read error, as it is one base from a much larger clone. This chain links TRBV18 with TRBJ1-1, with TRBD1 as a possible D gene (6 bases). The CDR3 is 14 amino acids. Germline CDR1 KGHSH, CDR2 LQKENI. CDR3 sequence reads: CASSPTGLNTEALF. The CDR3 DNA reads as TGTGCCAGCTCACCAACAGGGCTGAACACTGAAGCTCTCTTT.

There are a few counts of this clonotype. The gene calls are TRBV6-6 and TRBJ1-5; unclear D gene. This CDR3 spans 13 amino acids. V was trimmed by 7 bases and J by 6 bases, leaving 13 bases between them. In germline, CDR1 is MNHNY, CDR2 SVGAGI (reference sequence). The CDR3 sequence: CASIGPFSQPQHF. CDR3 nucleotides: TGTGCCAGCATAGGTCCCTTCAGTCAGCCCCAGCATTTT.

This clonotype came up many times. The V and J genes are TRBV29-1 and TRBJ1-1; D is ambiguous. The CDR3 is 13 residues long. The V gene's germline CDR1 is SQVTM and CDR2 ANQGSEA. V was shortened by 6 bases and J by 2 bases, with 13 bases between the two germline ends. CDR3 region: CSVREDLNTEAFF. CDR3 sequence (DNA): TGCAGCGTCCGAGAGGACCTTAACACTGAAGCTTTCTTT.

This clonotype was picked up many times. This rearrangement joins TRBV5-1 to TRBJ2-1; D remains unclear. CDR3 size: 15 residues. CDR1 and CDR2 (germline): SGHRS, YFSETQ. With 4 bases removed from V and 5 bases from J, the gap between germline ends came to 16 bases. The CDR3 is CASSPAPRPNNEQFF. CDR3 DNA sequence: TGCGCCAGCAGCCCCGCTCCAAGGCCCAACAATGAGCAGTTCTTC.

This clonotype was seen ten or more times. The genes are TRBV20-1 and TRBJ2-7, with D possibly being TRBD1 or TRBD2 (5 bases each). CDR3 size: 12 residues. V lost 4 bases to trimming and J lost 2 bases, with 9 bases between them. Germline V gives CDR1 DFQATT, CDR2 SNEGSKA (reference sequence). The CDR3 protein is CSANRGAYEQYF. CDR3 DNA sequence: TGCAGTGCTAACCGGGGCGCCTACGAGCAGTACTTC.